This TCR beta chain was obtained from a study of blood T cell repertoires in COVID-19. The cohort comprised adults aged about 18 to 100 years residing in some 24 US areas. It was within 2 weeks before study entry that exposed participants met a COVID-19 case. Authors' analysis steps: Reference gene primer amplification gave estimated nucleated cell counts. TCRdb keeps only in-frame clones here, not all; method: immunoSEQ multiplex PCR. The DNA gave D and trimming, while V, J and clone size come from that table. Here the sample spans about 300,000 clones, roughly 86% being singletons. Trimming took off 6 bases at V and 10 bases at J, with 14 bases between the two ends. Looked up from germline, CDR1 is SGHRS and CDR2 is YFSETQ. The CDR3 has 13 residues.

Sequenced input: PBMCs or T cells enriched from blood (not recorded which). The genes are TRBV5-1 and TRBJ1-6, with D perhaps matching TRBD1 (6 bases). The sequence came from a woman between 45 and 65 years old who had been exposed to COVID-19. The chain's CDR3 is CASTDSLGSPLHF. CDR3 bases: TGCGCCAGCACGGACAGCTTGGGGTCACCCCTCCACTTT.